Below, 14 T cell receptor beta chains from the same sample are listed, as sequenced in a study of blood T cell repertoires in COVID-19. Generated by immunoSEQ multiplex PCR, the TCRdb table keeps only in-frame clones and is missing some. The data contain some 90,000 clones, 90% of them singletons. Sequencing input: peripheral blood. The receptors were sampled from a woman older than 75 with active or convalescent COVID-19.

This clone was seen once. CDR3 coding DNA: TGTGCCAGCAGCTTAACGAGGGATAGCAATCAGCCCCAGCATTTT. Its translation: CASSLTRDSNQPQHF. The rearrangement uses TRBV7-2 and TRBJ1-5, with D hard to call. The CDR3 is 15 residues long. Germline CDR1 SGHTA, CDR2 FQGNSA. V dropped 2 bases and J dropped 0 bases, with 8 bases sitting between them.

This chain links TRBV9 with TRBJ2-1; D not certain. Germline V lookup: CDR1 SGDLS, CDR2 YYNGEE. Trimming took off 0 bases at V and 5 bases at J, with 9 bases between the two ends. The CDR3 runs 14 residues. DNA for the CDR3: TGTGCCAGCAGCGTAGGCGGCACAAACAATGAGCAGTTCTTC. Translating it yields CASSVGGTNNEQFF.

The chain uses TRBV13 and TRBJ2-3; 7 nucleotides match TRBD2. J lost 7 bases, V lost 5 bases, and 15 bases had no gene match. Per the germline V gene, CDR1 is PRHDT and CDR2 is FYEKMQ (reference sequence). The CDR3 contains 16 residues. CDR3 nucleotide sequence: TGTGCCAGCAGCGACCCTAGGTGGTGGGGGGGATATACGCAGTATTTT. The encoded protein is CASSDPRWWGGYTQYF.

The genes are TRBV2 and TRBJ1-5; D is uncertain. Germline lookup yields CDR1 SNHLY and CDR2 FYNNEI. The CDR3 totals 16 residues. V dropped 1 base and J dropped 1 base, with 11 bases sitting between them. As DNA, the CDR3 is TGTGCCAGCAGTGAAGAGATCCACTGGAGCAATCAGCCCCAGCATTTT. The encoded protein is CASSEEIHWSNQPQHF.

The chain recombines TRBV18 with TRBJ2-1; 10 bases align to TRBD2. Germline V lookup: CDR1 KGHSH, CDR2 LQKENI. V was clipped by 6 bases and J by 2 bases; unmatched bases: 25. The CDR3 extends over 22 amino acids. Written as DNA, the CDR3 is TGTGCCAGCTCCCACGGAGACCTCATTCTAGCGGGAGCTTCAAAGGCCTACAATGAGCAGTTCTTC. This codes for CASSHGDLILAGASKAYNEQFF.

The CDR3 spells CAINTDTQYF. The CDR3 coding sequence is TGTGCCATCAACACAGATACGCAGTATTTT. The rearrangement links TRBV27 to TRBJ2-3; no clear D gene. From germline, CDR1 is MNHEY and CDR2 SMNVEV (reference sequence). The V gene lost 10 bases and the J gene lost 2 bases, with 4 bases spanning the gap. The CDR3 length is 10 residues.

The chain has TRBV27 and TRBJ1-4; tentative D call: TRBD1 (5 bases). Germline V gives CDR1 MNHEY, CDR2 SMNVEV (reference sequence). Trimming took 1 base from V and 3 from J, leaving 18 bases between them. The CDR3 contains 18 residues. CDR3 protein: CASSLWGTPSLANEKLFF. The CDR3 DNA is TGTGCCAGCAGTTTATGGGGGACTCCGAGCCTGGCTAATGAAAAACTGTTTTTT.

The chain joins TRBV7-9 to TRBJ1-6; no definite D call. V was shortened by 6 bases and J by 13 bases, with 19 bases between the two germline ends. Germline V CDR1 and CDR2: SEHNR, FQNEAQ (reference sequence). The CDR3 consists of 14 residues. The CDR3 DNA sequence: TGTGCCAGCAGAGAGGAAGCCGTTTTCTCCCCCCTCCACTTT. It is translated as CASREEAVFSPLHF.

V gene TRBV18 combines with J gene TRBJ1-2; a possible D gene is TRBD1 (6 bases). The CDR3 extends over 17 amino acids. Germline V gene lookup returns CDR1 KGHSH and CDR2 LQKENI. Between the trimmed V and J ends, which lost 2 bases and 3 bases, there was a span of 19 bases. CDR3: CASSPKTGQYLDYGYTF. The CDR3 region has the DNA TGTGCCAGCTCACCAAAGACGGGACAATACCTTGACTATGGCTACACCTTC.

The V gene is TRBV5-1, the J gene TRBJ2-7; 7 bases map to TRBD1. CDR3 length equals 15 residues. Germline V lookup: CDR1 SGHRS, CDR2 YFSETQ. Germline trimming cut 2 bases from V and 0 bases from J; bases unmatched to any gene: 5. CDR3 residues: CASSLGTANSYEQYF. In DNA, the CDR3 is TGCGCCAGCAGCTTAGGGACAGCCAACTCCTACGAGCAGTACTTC.

This chain uses TRBV19 with TRBJ1-2, with 11 positions matching TRBD1. This CDR3 has 17 amino acids. Trimming took 2 bases from V and 1 from J; bases not matched to a gene: 6. Germline V gene data show CDR1 as LNHDA and CDR2 as SQIVND (reference sequence). The CDR3: CASSISGTGGDNYGYTF. The CDR3, as DNA: TGTGCCAGTAGTATATCCGGGACAGGGGGGGATAACTATGGCTACACCTTC.

The chain carries TRBV15 and TRBJ1-4; 8 bases are a match to TRBD1. Germline loops: CDR1 LNHNV, CDR2 YYDKDF (reference sequence). V shed 0 bases, J shed 8 bases, and the junction held 5 bases outside the gene matches. The CDR3 length is 15 residues. The CDR3 region is CATSRETGAGEKLFF. CDR3 nucleotides: TGTGCCACCAGCAGAGAGACAGGGGCGGGAGAAAAACTGTTTTTT.

The V call is TRBV10-3, the J call TRBJ2-3; the match to TRBD2 covers 10 bases. Germline lookup yields CDR1 ENHRY and CDR2 SYGVKD. The CDR3 contains 15 residues. The V and J ends lost 6 bases and 2 bases, in that order; junction bases with no gene match: 5. CDR3 sequence (DNA): TGTGCCATCAGCGGACTAGCGGTTCTCACAGATACGCAGTATTTT. This translates into CAISGLAVLTDTQYF.

The V and J genes are TRBV20-1 and TRBJ2-7; D is possibly TRBD1 (6 bases). This CDR3 contains 11 residues. V was clipped by 5 bases and J by 6 bases, with 11 bases between them. Germline CDR1 and CDR2: DFQATT and SNEGSKA (reference sequence). CDR3 DNA sequence: TGCAGTGCTGCGAGGGGGAGCGAGCAGTACTTC. Translating it yields CSAARGSEQYF.